This entry lists 19 T cell receptor beta chains sequenced from one sample in a study of T cell responses to AZD1222 COVID-19 vaccine. Method: immunoSEQ multiplex PCR; TCRdb's copy keeps in-frame clones and lacks some. The sample yields roughly 160,000 clones, 87% seen once. The starting material was peripheral blood, obtained 28 days after the second AZD1222 dose. These receptors were taken from an adult who received the AZD1222 COVID-19 vaccine.

This chain links TRBV19 with TRBJ1-4, with TRBD1 as a possible D gene (5 bases). The V end was cut by 3 bases, the J end by 1 base, with 6 bases between. This CDR3 has 14 residues. Germline V gene data show CDR1 as LNHDA and CDR2 as SQIVND (reference sequence). The CDR3 spells CASSITGTNEKLFF. CDR3 sequence (DNA): TGTGCCAGTAGTATCACAGGAACTAATGAAAAACTGTTTTTT.

This chain links TRBV5-8 with TRBJ1-1, with D unresolved. The V gene's germline CDR1 is SGHTS and CDR2 YDEGEE. The V end was cut by 4 bases, the J end by 7 bases, with 14 bases between. The CDR3 consists of 13 residues. CDR3 coding DNA: TGTGCCAGCAGCCTCGGGCAGGCGCTTGAAGCTTTCTTT. Residues: CASSLGQALEAFF.

The J gene is TRBJ1-1, the V gene TRBV28; D is unclear. Germline CDR1 and CDR2: MDHEN and SYDVKM. This CDR3 comprises 15 residues. The V end was cut by 5 bases, the J end by 1 base, with 14 bases between. As DNA, the CDR3 is TGTGCCAGCAGTCTCCCGTCACACGCGAACACTGAAGCTTTCTTT. Protein product: CASSLPSHANTEAFF. The variable domain in full, completed from reference TRBV28 and TRBJ1-1, reads DVKVTQSSRYLVKRTGEKVFLECVQDMDHENMFWYRQDPGLGLRLIYFSYDVKMKEKGDIPEGYSVSREKKERFSLILESASTNQTSMYLCASSLPSHANTEAFFGQGTRLTVV.

The chain combines TRBV27 with TRBJ2-1; 10 nucleotides align to TRBD2. CDR3 size: 15 residues. J lost 8 bases, V lost 0 bases, and 4 bases had no gene match. Germline-derived CDR1 and CDR2 are MNHEY and SMNVEV (reference sequence). The CDR3 loop reads CASSLSSGGSDEQFF. CDR3 nucleotides: TGTGCCAGCAGTTTATCTAGCGGGGGGTCGGATGAGCAGTTCTTC.

The J gene is TRBJ1-6, the V gene TRBV6-5, with a tentative D call TRBD1 (5 bases). Germline CDR1 is MNHEY and CDR2 is SVGAGI. Trimming left V 7 bases short and J 8 bases short, with 12 bases between. CDR3 length equals 13 residues. Here the CDR3 DNA reads TGTGCCAGCAACCCTCAAGGGGATTCACCCCTCCACTTT. This encodes CASNPQGDSPLHF.

The rearrangement uses TRBV5-1 and TRBJ2-3; weak D call: TRBD2 (6 bases). In germline, CDR1 is SGHRS, CDR2 YFSETQ. Trimming removed 0 bases at V and 0 bases at J, with 8 bases between. CDR3 size: 15 residues. The CDR3 sequence is CASSLAGTSTDTQYF. In nucleotides, the CDR3 is TGCGCCAGCAGCTTGGCAGGGACTAGCACAGATACGCAGTATTTT.

The chain carries TRBV11-2 and TRBJ1-1; perhaps TRBD1 as D (5 bases). From germline, CDR1 is SGHAT and CDR2 FQNNGV. Trimming cost V 6 bases and J 4 bases, with 18 bases left between them. CDR3 length equals 15 residues. CDR3 sequence (DNA): TGTGCCAGCAGACCCTTAACAGGCTTGGGCACTGAAGCTTTCTTT. This codes for CASRPLTGLGTEAFF.

The CDR3 protein is CASSPQSLGYTF. In DNA, the CDR3 is TGTGCCAGCAGTCCACAGTCCCTAGGCTACACCTTC. The gene calls are TRBV6-5 and TRBJ1-2, with no clear D. Germline assignment: CDR1 MNHEY and CDR2 SVGAGI. Trimming removed 5 bases at V and 8 bases at J, with 12 bases between. CDR3 length: 12 amino acids.

This clone was seen once. V and J are TRBV5-1 and TRBJ1-2; weak D call: TRBD1 (5 bases). The V end lost 4 bases, the J end lost 1 base, and 17 bases lay between the germline ends. The CDR3 sequence is 16 residues long. Germline CDR1 is SGHRS and CDR2 is YFSETQ. Here the CDR3 reads CASSPDSPGLNYGYTF. In DNA form, the CDR3 reads TGCGCCAGCAGCCCTGACAGCCCCGGCCTTAACTATGGCTACACCTTC.

V is TRBV4-1 and J is TRBJ1-1; D ambiguous. CDR1 and CDR2 (germline): MGHRA, YSYEKL. The CDR3 is made up of 15 amino acids. The V end lost 1 base, the J end lost 2 bases, and 11 bases lay between the germline ends. The DNA of the CDR3 is TGCGCCAGCAGCCAAGTTTTGCAGGCTAACACTGAAGCTTTCTTT. Translated: CASSQVLQANTEAFF.

The V call is TRBV6-5, the J call TRBJ1-5; 8 bases are a match to TRBD1. Germline assignment: CDR1 MNHEY and CDR2 SVGAGI. V lost 6 bases and J lost 6; bases outside the gene matches: 7. The CDR3 extends over 14 amino acids. CDR3 DNA: TGTGCCAGCAGCCTGACAGGGGTCGGTCAGCCCCAGCATTTT. It yields the protein CASSLTGVGQPQHF.

The rearrangement uses TRBV6-5 and TRBJ1-2; D is perhaps TRBD1 (5 bases). The germline V gene has CDR1 MNHEY and CDR2 SVGAGI. Trimming cost V 4 bases and J 3 bases, with 9 bases left between them. This CDR3 is 13 amino acids long. CDR3 sequence (DNA): TGTGCCAGCAGTTTAGACAGTGACTATGGCTACACCTTC. Its translation is CASSLDSDYGYTF.

This sequence joins TRBV27 and TRBJ2-1; 10 nucleotides agree with TRBD2. The germline V gene encodes CDR1 MNHEY and CDR2 SMNVEV (reference sequence). This CDR3 spans 14 amino acids. After removal of 5 bases from V and 7 bases from J, the junction contained 5 bases not matched to a gene. The CDR3 DNA reads TGTGCCAGCAGTCCAGGGACTAGCGTGAATGAGCAGTTCTTC. Its translation is CASSPGTSVNEQFF.

This sequence joins TRBV27 and TRBJ1-6; no clear D gene. Germline CDR1 MNHEY, CDR2 SMNVEV (reference sequence). Trimming shortened V by 5 bases and J by 9 bases, and 14 bases separated the two germline ends. The CDR3 totals 14 residues. The chain's CDR3 is CASSLRIEISPLHF. The CDR3 DNA sequence: TGTGCCAGCAGTCTCAGGATAGAGATTTCACCCCTCCACTTT.

The V call is TRBV9, the J call TRBJ1-3, with D unclear. CDR1 SGDLS and CDR2 YYNGEE come from the germline V gene. V lost 4 bases and J lost 1, with 15 bases in between. The CDR3 covers 16 residues. CDR3 coding DNA: TGTGCCAGCAGCTATGGGAGGGCGGCGTCTGGAAACACCATATATTTT. Its translation: CASSYGRAASGNTIYF. The variable domain in full, with the rest retrieved from reference TRBV9 and TRBJ1-3, is DSGVTQTPKHLITATGQRVTLRCSPRSGDLSVYWYQQSLDQGLQFLIQYYNGEERAKGNILERFSAQQFPDLHSELNLSSLELGDSALYFCASSYGRAASGNTIYFGEGSWLTVV.

The sample holds a few counts of this clone. The rearrangement uses TRBV2 and TRBJ2-1; D may be TRBD2 (6 bases). This CDR3 is built from 15 residues. Germline loops: CDR1 SNHLY, CDR2 FYNNEI. V was clipped by 6 bases and J by 0 bases, with 12 bases between them. The CDR3 bases are TGTGCCAGCAGGAGAGACGGGAGCTCCTACAATGAGCAGTTCTTC. Protein product: CASRRDGSSYNEQFF.

The chain links TRBV5-5 to TRBJ2-7, with 9 bases matching TRBD1. With 5 bases clipped from V and 6 bases from J, the junction kept 3 bases outside the gene matches. Germline V gene lookup returns CDR1 SGHKS and CDR2 YYEKEE (reference sequence). CDR3 length: 12 amino acids. CDR3 coding DNA: TGTGCCAGCAGATCGGACAGGGGCGAGCAGTACTTC. Protein product: CASRSDRGEQYF.

The chain recombines TRBV4-1 with TRBJ2-7, with D unresolved. V gave up 0 bases and J gave up 5 bases, with 5 bases separating them. This CDR3 has 12 residues. CDR1 is MGHRA, CDR2 YSYEKL, per germline. CDR3 sequence: CASSQDGNEQYF. The DNA of the CDR3 is TGCGCCAGCAGCCAAGACGGTAACGAGCAGTACTTC.

This chain uses TRBV30 with TRBJ2-3; no clear D. The CDR3 runs 12 residues. Germline V gene lookup returns CDR1 GTSNPN and CDR2 SVGIG (reference sequence). Trimming left V 2 bases short and J 1 base short, with 4 bases between. The CDR3: CAWSKGTDTQYF. The CDR3 DNA reads as TGTGCCTGGAGTAAGGGCACAGATACGCAGTATTTT.